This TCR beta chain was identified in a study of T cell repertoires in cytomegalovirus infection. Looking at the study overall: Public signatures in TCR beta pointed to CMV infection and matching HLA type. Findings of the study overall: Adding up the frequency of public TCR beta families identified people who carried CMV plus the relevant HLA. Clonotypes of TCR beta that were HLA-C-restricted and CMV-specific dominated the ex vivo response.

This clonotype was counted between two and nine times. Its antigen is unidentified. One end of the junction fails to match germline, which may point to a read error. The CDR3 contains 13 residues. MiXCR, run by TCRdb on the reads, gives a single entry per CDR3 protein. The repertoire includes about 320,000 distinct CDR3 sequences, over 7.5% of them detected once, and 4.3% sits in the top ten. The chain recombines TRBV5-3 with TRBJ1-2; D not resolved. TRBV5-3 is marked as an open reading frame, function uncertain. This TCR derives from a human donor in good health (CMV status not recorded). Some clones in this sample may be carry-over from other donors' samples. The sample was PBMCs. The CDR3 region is CASSLRAGNGYTF. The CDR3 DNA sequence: TGTGCCAGCAGCTTGAGGGCGGGAAATGGCTACACCTTC.